The rows below give T cell receptor beta chains drawn from one sample of a study of blood T cells in healthy people across ages. TCRdb redid the calling of the 5' RACE reads with MiXCR, one entry per CDR3 protein. The data show about 1,500,000 distinct CDR3 sequences, approximately 40% seen once. Sample: blood. The receptors were sampled from a woman aged 18 to 35 in good health. Both conserved end residues are part of each CDR3. A D gene is named only where the DNA matches it firmly. Clone sizes are given selectively: once, few, many, or a class where the clone is expanded.

D	V	J	size	CDR3	DNA
NA	TRBV7-9	TRBJ1-4	NA	CASSFEKLFF	TGTGCCAGCAGCTTTGAAAAACTGTTTTTT
TRBD1	TRBV10-3	TRBJ2-1	many	CAISQQGPYNEQFF	TGTGCCATCAGCCAACAGGGGCCCTACAATGAGCAGTTCTTC
TRBD1	TRBV12-3/TRBV12-4	TRBJ2-7	NA	CASSNRGLWEQYF	TGTGCCAGCAGTAACAGGGGCCTGTGGGAGCAGTACTTC
TRBD1	TRBV7-6	TRBJ2-7	NA	CASDRGYSYEQYF	TGTGCCAGCGACAGGGGGTACTCCTACGAGCAGTACTTC
TRBD2	TRBV12-3/TRBV12-4	TRBJ2-3	NA	CASSQTSVVGPDTQYF	TGTGCCAGCAGCCAAACTAGCGTGGTTGGGCCAGATACGCAGTATTTT
NA	TRBV6-5	TRBJ2-7	few	CASSYSPDSYEQYF	TGTGCCAGCAGTTACTCGCCAGACTCCTACGAGCAGTACTTC
TRBD1	TRBV28	TRBJ1-2	NA	CASSLSPRTGSNYGYTF	TGTGCCAGCAGTTTATCCCCTCGGACAGGGAGTAACTATGGCTACACCTTC
NA	TRBV2	TRBJ2-5	few	CASIPPGLARETQYF	TGTGCCAGCATCCCCCCGGGGCTAGCACGGGAGACCCAGTACTTC
NA	TRBV6-5	TRBJ1-4	NA	CASSYSNGALGKLFF	TGTGCCAGCAGTTACTCGAATGGGGCACTCGGAAAACTGTTTTTT
NA	TRBV12-3/TRBV12-4	TRBJ2-3	few	CASSFRETSTDTQYF	TGTGCCAGCAGTTTCAGAGAGACTAGCACAGATACGCAGTATTTT
TRBD2	TRBV12-3/TRBV12-4	TRBJ2-7	few	CASSPPGALAGVSYEQYF	TGTGCCAGCAGTCCGCCTGGGGCCCTAGCGGGGGTTTCCTACGAGCAGTACTTC
NA	TRBV20-1	TRBJ1-2	few	CSASATTGLYSYGYTF	TGCAGTGCTAGCGCAACTACAGGGCTGTATAGCTATGGCTACACCTTC
NA	TRBV3-1	TRBJ2-7	NA	CASSQGVGSYNEQYF	TGTGCCAGCAGCCAAGGGGTGGGCAGCTACAATGAGCAGTACTTC
TRBD1	TRBV15	TRBJ1-2	once	CATSRQGAQGYTF	TGTGCCACCAGCAGACAGGGGGCTCAAGGCTACACCTTC
NA	TRBV20-1	TRBJ1-6	NA	CSARDGITGHSNSPLHF	TGCAGTGCTAGAGATGGAATCACAGGGCATAGTAATTCACCCCTCCACTTT
NA	TRBV11-2	TRBJ1-2	NA	CASSSLAGGSSYGYTF	TGTGCCAGCAGCTCTCTAGCGGGGGGGTCGAGTTATGGCTACACCTTC
NA	TRBV7-9	TRBJ1-4	NA	CASSSAGAEEKLFF	TGTGCCAGCAGCTCTGCAGGGGCGGAGGAAAAACTGTTTTTT
NA	TRBV20-1	TRBJ1-1	NA	CSARDWGGVAEAFF	TGCAGTGCTAGAGATTGGGGCGGGGTCGCTGAAGCTTTCTTT
TRBD1	TRBV7-9	TRBJ2-5	many	CASSLWDRGETQYF	TGTGCCAGCAGCCTATGGGACAGGGGAGAGACCCAGTACTTC
TRBD2	TRBV20-1	TRBJ2-5	NA	CSAFRLAGALQETQYF	TGCAGTGCTTTTAGACTAGCGGGGGCCCTACAAGAGACCCAGTACTTC
TRBD2	TRBV4-2	TRBJ2-1	few	CASSRGTSGGDEQFF	TGTGCCAGCAGCCGCGGGACTAGCGGGGGCGATGAGCAGTTCTTC
NA	TRBV7-9	TRBJ2-1	NA	CASSLVGAGTRNEQFF	TGTGCCAGCAGCTTAGTGGGAGCAGGGACGAGGAATGAGCAGTTCTTC
NA	TRBV28	TRBJ1-2	many	CASSRAGLSNYGYTF	TGTGCCAGCAGCCGCGCCGGCCTTTCTAACTATGGCTACACCTTC
TRBD1	TRBV7-8	TRBJ2-3	NA	CASSLIWGQDTDTQYF	TGTGCCAGCAGCTTAATCTGGGGACAGGACACAGATACGCAGTATTTT
TRBD2	TRBV12-3/TRBV12-4	TRBJ2-1	NA	CASSPGLAMEQFF	TGTGCCAGCAGCCCGGGACTAGCGATGGAGCAGTTCTTC
NA	TRBV20-1	TRBJ1-1	NA	CSARQGPAFF	TGCAGTGCTAGACAGGGTCCAGCTTTCTTT
NA	TRBV6-2/TRBV6-3	TRBJ2-7	few	CASSYSRGVPYEQYF	TGTGCCAGCAGTTACTCCCGGGGCGTCCCCTACGAGCAGTACTTC
NA	TRBV7-8	TRBJ2-1	NA	CASSLRSLEQFF	TGTGCCAGCAGCTTGCGGTCCCTGGAGCAGTTCTTC
TRBD1	TRBV12-5	TRBJ2-1	NA	CASGLGQGVINEQFF	TGTGCTAGTGGTTTGGGACAGGGGGTAATCAATGAGCAGTTCTTC
NA	TRBV20-1	TRBJ2-7	few	CSAWRGDYEQYF	TGCAGTGCTTGGAGGGGAGACTACGAGCAGTACTTC
NA	TRBV7-2	TRBJ2-7	NA	CASSLVAEGYEQYF	TGTGCCAGCAGCTTAGTGGCGGAAGGATACGAGCAGTACTTC